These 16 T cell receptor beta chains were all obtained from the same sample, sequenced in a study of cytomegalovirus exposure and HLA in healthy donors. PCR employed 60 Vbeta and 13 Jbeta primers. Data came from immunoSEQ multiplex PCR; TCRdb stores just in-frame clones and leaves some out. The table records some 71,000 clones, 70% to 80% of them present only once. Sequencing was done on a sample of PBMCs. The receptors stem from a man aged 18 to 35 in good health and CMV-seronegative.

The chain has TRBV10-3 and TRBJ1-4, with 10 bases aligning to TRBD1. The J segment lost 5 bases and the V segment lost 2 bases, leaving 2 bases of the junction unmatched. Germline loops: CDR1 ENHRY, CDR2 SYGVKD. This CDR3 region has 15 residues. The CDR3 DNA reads TGTGCCATCAGTGAGCCGGGACAGGGGAATGAAAAACTGTTTTTT. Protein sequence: CAISEPGQGNEKLFF.

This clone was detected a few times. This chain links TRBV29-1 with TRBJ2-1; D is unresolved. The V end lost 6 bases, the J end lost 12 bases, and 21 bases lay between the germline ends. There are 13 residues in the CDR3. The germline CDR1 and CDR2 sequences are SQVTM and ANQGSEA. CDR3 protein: CSVGQSAGSMQFF. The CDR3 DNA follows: TGCAGCGTGGGCCAATCCGCCGGATCTATGCAGTTCTTC.

CDR3 sequence: CASSYLGTWGSPLHF. The CDR3 DNA reads as TGTGCCAGCAGTTACCTGGGGACATGGGGTTCACCCCTCCACTTT. The rearrangement links TRBV27 to TRBJ1-6; perhaps TRBD1 as D (6 bases). Germline V lookup: CDR1 MNHEY, CDR2 SMNVEV (reference sequence). CDR3 length equals 15 residues. Between the trimmed V and J ends, which lost 4 bases and 9 bases, there was a span of 16 bases.

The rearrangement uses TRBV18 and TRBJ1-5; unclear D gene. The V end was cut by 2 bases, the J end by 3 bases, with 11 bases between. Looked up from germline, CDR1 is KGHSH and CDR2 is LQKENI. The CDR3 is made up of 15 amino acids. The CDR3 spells CASSPFSSSNQPQHF. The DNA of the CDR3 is TGTGCCAGCTCACCATTTTCGAGTTCCAATCAGCCCCAGCATTTT.

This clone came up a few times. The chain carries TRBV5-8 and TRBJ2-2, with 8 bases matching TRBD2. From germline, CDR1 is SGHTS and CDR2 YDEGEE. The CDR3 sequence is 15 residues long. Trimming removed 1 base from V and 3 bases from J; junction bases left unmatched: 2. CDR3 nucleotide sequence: TGTGCCAGCAGCTTGAACGGGGGGGACACCGGGGAGCTGTTTTTT. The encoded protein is CASSLNGGDTGELFF.

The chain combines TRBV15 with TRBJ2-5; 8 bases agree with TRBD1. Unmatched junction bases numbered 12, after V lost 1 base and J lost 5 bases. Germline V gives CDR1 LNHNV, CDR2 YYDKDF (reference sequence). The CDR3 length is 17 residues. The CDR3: CATSRVGQGLSGETQYF. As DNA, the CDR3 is TGTGCCACCAGCAGAGTCGGACAGGGCCTATCGGGTGAGACCCAGTACTTC.

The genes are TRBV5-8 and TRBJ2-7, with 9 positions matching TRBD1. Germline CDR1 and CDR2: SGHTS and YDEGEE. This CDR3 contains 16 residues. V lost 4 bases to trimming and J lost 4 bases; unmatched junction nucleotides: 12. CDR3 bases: TGTGCCAGCAGCACCGAGAGCGGGACAGGGCTGTACGAGCAGTACGTC. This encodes CASSTESGTGLYEQYV.

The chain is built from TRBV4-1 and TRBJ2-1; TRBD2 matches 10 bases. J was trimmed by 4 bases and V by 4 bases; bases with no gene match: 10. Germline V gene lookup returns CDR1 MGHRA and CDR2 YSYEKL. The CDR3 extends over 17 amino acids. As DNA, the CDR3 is TGCGCCAGCAGCCCGACGATAGCGGGGGGCCCATACAATGAGCAGTTCTTC. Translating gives CASSPTIAGGPYNEQFF.

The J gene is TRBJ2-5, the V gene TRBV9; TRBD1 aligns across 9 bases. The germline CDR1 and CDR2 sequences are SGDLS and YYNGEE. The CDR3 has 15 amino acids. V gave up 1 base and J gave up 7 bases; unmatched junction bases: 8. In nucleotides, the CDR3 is TGTGCCAGCAGCGTAACAGGGGGCTCAATAGGGACCCAGTACTTC. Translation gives CASSVTGGSIGTQYF.

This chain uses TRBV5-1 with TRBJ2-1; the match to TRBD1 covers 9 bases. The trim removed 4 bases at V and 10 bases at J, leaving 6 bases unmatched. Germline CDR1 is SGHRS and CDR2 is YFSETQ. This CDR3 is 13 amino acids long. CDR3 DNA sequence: TGCGCCAGCAGCGGGGACAGGGCGGGAGAGCAGTTCTTC. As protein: CASSGDRAGEQFF.

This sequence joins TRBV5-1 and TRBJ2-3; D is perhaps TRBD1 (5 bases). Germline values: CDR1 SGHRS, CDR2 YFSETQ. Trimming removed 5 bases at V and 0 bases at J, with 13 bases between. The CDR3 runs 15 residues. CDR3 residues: CASSSRTQSTDTQYF. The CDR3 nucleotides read TGCGCCAGCAGTTCTAGGACACAAAGCACAGATACGCAGTATTTT.

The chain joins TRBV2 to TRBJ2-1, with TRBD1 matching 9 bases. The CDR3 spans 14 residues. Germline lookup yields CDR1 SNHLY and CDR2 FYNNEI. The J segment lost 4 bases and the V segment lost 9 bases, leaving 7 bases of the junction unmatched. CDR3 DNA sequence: TGTGCCAGTGGTCCGGGACAGGGATACAATGAGCAGTTCTTC. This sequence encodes CASGPGQGYNEQFF. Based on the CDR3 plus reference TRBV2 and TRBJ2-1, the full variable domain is EPEVTQTPSHQVTQMGQEVILRCVPISNHLYFYWYRQILGQKVEFLVSFYNNEISEKSEIFDDQFSVERPDGSNFTLKIRSTKLEDSAMYFCASGPGQGYNEQFFGPGTRLTVL.

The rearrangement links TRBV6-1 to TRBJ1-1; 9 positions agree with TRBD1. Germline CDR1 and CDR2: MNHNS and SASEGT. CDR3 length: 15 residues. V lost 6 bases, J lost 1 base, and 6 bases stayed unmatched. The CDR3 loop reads CASRETGGRNTEAFF. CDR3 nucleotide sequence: TGTGCCAGCAGAGAAACAGGGGGCCGGAACACTGAAGCTTTCTTT.

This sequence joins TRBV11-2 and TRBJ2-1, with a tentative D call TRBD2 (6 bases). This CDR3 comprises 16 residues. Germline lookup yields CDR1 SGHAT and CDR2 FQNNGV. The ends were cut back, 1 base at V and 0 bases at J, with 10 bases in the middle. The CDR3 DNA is TGTGCCAGCAGCTTAGCTCTCGGGGGCTCCTACAATGAGCAGTTCTTC. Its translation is CASSLALGGSYNEQFF.

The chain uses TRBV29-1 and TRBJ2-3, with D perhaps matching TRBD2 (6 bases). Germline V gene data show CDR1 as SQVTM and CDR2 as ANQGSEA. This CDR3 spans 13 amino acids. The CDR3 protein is CRAGLEAPDTQYF. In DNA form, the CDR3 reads TGCAGGGCGGGGCTAGAGGCCCCAGATACGCAGTATTTT.

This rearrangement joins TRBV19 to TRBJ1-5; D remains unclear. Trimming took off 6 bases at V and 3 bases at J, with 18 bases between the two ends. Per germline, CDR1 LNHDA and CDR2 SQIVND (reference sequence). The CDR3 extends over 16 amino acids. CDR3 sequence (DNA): TGTGCCAGTAGGCGGAGCCTCCGATCGATCAATCAGCCCCAGCATTTT. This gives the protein CASRRSLRSINQPQHF. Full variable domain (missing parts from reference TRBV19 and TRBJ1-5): DGGITQSPKYLFRKEGQNVTLSCEQNLNHDAMYWYRQDPGQGLRLIYYSQIVNDFQKGDIAEGYSVSREKKESFPLTVTSAQKNPTAFYLCASRRSLRSINQPQHFGDGTRLSIL.